A single sample gave rise to the 26 T cell receptor beta chains below, sequenced in a study of OX40 agonist ivuxolimab in advanced cancers. Only in-frame clones appear in the TCRdb table, and some are missing; sequencing was by immunoSEQ multiplex PCR. Of some 49,000 clones listed, about 80% are singletons. Source: CD4+ or CD8+ T cells sorted from blood, taken in a trial of the OX40 agonist ivuxolimab. The receptors originated from an adult with an advanced solid tumor such as melanoma, head and neck, liver or kidney cancer.

The DNA of the CDR3 is TGTGCCAGCAGTTATTCCGGGACTAGGTCATACGAGCAGTACTTC. It translates to CASSYSGTRSYEQYF. V is TRBV6-6 and J is TRBJ2-7, with 8 bases matching TRBD2. Per the germline V gene, CDR1 is MNHNY and CDR2 is SVGAGI (reference sequence). With 3 bases clipped from V and 4 bases from J, the junction kept 8 bases outside the gene matches. This CDR3 spans 15 amino acids.

V usage is TRBV2 and J usage is TRBJ2-5; maybe TRBD1 (5 bases). V dropped 5 bases and J dropped 4 bases, with 14 bases sitting between them. The CDR3 is 14 residues long. Germline V gives CDR1 SNHLY, CDR2 FYNNEI. CDR3 protein: CASSSGSQGETQYF. The CDR3 coding sequence is TGTGCCAGCAGTTCCGGGTCCCAGGGAGAGACCCAGTACTTC.

Here the CDR3 DNA reads TGTGCCAGCAGTGAATTATCTCTAAGGGGCTTTGGAAACACCATATATTTT. Protein: CASSELSLRGFGNTIYF. The genes are TRBV6-1 and TRBJ1-3; D perhaps matches TRBD1 (5 bases). V lost 2 bases to trimming and J lost 3 bases, with 17 bases between them. Looked up from germline, CDR1 is MNHNS and CDR2 is SASEGT. This CDR3 has 17 residues.

The chain employs TRBV11-2 and TRBJ2-1, with TRBD2 as a possible D gene (5 bases). This CDR3 is 15 amino acids long. From germline, CDR1 is SGHAT and CDR2 FQNNGV. V shed 7 bases and J shed 1 base, with 14 bases lying between them. CDR3 coding DNA: TGTGCCAGCACCTCTGCGGCGGGTTCCTACAATGAGCAGTTCTTC. It is translated as CASTSAAGSYNEQFF. The complete variable domain, with remaining parts taken from reference TRBV11-2 and TRBJ2-1, reads EAGVAQSPRYKIIEKRQSVAFWCNPISGHATLYWYQQILGQGPKLLIQFQNNGVVDDSQLPKDRFSAERLKGVDSTLKIQPAKLEDSAVYLCASTSAAGSYNEQFFGPGTRLTVL.

V usage is TRBV11-2 and J usage is TRBJ1-1, with TRBD1 matching 9 bases. CDR1 is SGHAT and CDR2 is FQNNGV in the germline V gene. The CDR3 is 14 residues long. V lost 4 bases to trimming and J lost 10 bases; unmatched junction nucleotides: 10. Written as DNA, the CDR3 is TGTGCCAGCAGCTCCACGCTGGACAGGGGACGAGCTTTCTTT. It codes for CASSSTLDRGRAFF.

This chain connects TRBV19 to TRBJ1-1, with a possible D match to TRBD1 (6 bases). Trimming took off 7 bases at V and 2 bases at J, with 14 bases between the two ends. The germline V gene has CDR1 LNHDA and CDR2 SQIVND (reference sequence). CDR3 length: 14 amino acids. In nucleotides, the CDR3 is TGTGCCAGTATCCTGACAGGACCAAACACTGAAGCTTTCTTT. As protein: CASILTGPNTEAFF.

V gene TRBV11-3 combines with J gene TRBJ2-3, with 7 bases aligning to TRBD1. CDR1 is SGHNT, CDR2 YENEEA, per germline. With V trimmed by 4 bases and J by 9 bases, 4 bases remained unmatched. The CDR3 runs 12 residues. This chain's CDR3 is CASSSRQGTQYF. The CDR3 nucleotides read TGTGCCAGCAGCTCACGACAGGGAACGCAGTATTTT. Supplemented by reference TRBV11-3 and TRBJ2-3, the full variable domain reads EAGVVQSPRYKIIEKKQPVAFWCNPISGHNTLYWYLQNLGQGPELLIRYENEEAVDDSQLPKDRFSAERLKGVDSTLKIQPAELGDSAVYLCASSSRQGTQYFGPGTRLTVL.

This chain links TRBV15 with TRBJ1-5; no reliable D call. V was shortened by 8 bases and J by 2 bases, with 10 bases between the two germline ends. Germline V gene lookup returns CDR1 LNHNV and CDR2 YYDKDF (reference sequence). The CDR3 consists of 13 residues. As DNA, the CDR3 is TGTGCCACCCGAAACGGGGGCAATCAGCCCCAGCATTTT. Residues: CATRNGGNQPQHF.

The DNA of the CDR3 is TGTGCCAGCAGCCAAAGTTTGATGGATGAGCAGTTCTTC. Translated: CASSQSLMDEQFF. The chain uses TRBV4-2 and TRBJ2-1; D is unclear. The CDR3 length is 13 residues. Germline CDR1 is LGHNA and CDR2 is YNFKEQ. V lost 2 bases and J 8 bases, leaving 10 bases between the germline ends.

The chain joins TRBV29-1 to TRBJ2-3, with D tentatively TRBD2 (5 bases). V dropped 6 bases and J dropped 1 base, with 14 bases sitting between them. CDR3 length equals 14 residues. Germline values: CDR1 SQVTM, CDR2 ANQGSEA. In nucleotides, the CDR3 is TGCAGCGTGACTATGGACGGGGGCACAGATACGCAGTATTTT. The encoded protein is CSVTMDGGTDTQYF.

The V call is TRBV2, the J call TRBJ1-2; 9 bases are shared with TRBD1. V was pared by 5 bases and J by 7 bases, with 17 bases of the junction left unmatched. Germline V lookup: CDR1 SNHLY, CDR2 FYNNEI. CDR3 length equals 17 residues. CDR3 nucleotides: TGTGCCAGCAGTAGACTCCGGGACAGGGACCTTAAACGTGGCTACACCTTC. It codes for CASSRLRDRDLKRGYTF.

The chain recombines TRBV5-8 with TRBJ2-7; 9 nucleotides line up with TRBD2. The length of the CDR3 is 16 residues. Trimming cost V 4 bases and J 0 bases; bases outside gene matches: 8. Germline lookup yields CDR1 SGHTS and CDR2 YDEGEE. In DNA form, the CDR3 reads TGTGCCAGCAGCCCGCCGACTAGCGGTCGCTCCTACGAGCAGTACTTC. This sequence encodes CASSPPTSGRSYEQYF.

J is TRBJ1-3 and V is TRBV18; no reliable D call. The CDR3 consists of 14 residues. The V gene's germline CDR1 is KGHSH and CDR2 LQKENI. Trimming took 6 bases from V and 0 from J, leaving 9 bases between them. CDR3 protein: CASSPFDSGNTIYF. CDR3 DNA sequence: TGTGCCAGCTCCCCGTTTGACTCTGGAAACACCATATATTTT.

In its sample, this clone was seen a few times. The chain is built from TRBV2 and TRBJ2-5; D may be TRBD2 (5 bases). Germline V CDR1 and CDR2: SNHLY, FYNNEI. The CDR3 extends over 14 amino acids. V dropped 0 bases and J dropped 4 bases, with 9 bases sitting between them. CDR3 region: CASSEAVLVETQYF. In DNA form, the CDR3 reads TGTGCCAGCAGTGAAGCGGTACTAGTAGAGACCCAGTACTTC.

The chain carries TRBV6-1 and TRBJ1-4; D is perhaps TRBD1 (5 bases). The germline CDR1 and CDR2 sequences are MNHNS and SASEGT. Trimming shortened V by 7 bases and J by 7 bases, and 13 bases separated the two germline ends. CDR3 length: 13 residues. This chain's CDR3 is CASTLGPGEKLFF. The CDR3 region has the DNA TGTGCCAGCACGCTGGGGCCGGGTGAAAAACTGTTTTTT.

The chain recombines TRBV20-1 with TRBJ2-5; D is uncertain. The V end was cut by 2 bases, the J end by 5 bases, with 6 bases between. Germline V gene data show CDR1 as DFQATT and CDR2 as SNEGSKA (reference sequence). This CDR3 is built from 11 residues. CDR3: CSARNTETQYF. CDR3 DNA sequence: TGCAGTGCTAGAAATACTGAGACCCAGTACTTC.

This sequence joins TRBV11-2 and TRBJ2-1, with D tentatively TRBD2 (5 bases). Germline CDR1 reads SGHAT; CDR2 reads FQNNGV. This CDR3 has 17 residues. V shed 0 bases and J shed 3 bases, with 15 bases lying between them. CDR3 loop: CASSLDSVGADYNEQFF. The CDR3 DNA reads as TGTGCCAGCAGCTTAGACTCGGTGGGAGCGGACTACAATGAGCAGTTCTTC.

A few counts support this clone. The chain carries TRBV4-3 and TRBJ1-1; a weak D match, TRBD1 (6 bases). Trimming took off 1 base at V and 1 base at J, with 13 bases between the two ends. CDR3 length: 16 residues. CDR1 and CDR2 (germline): LGHNA, YSLEER. The CDR3 DNA sequence: TGCGCCAGCAGCCAAGTGGGCGGGACACCGAACACTGAAGCTTTCTTT. This codes for CASSQVGGTPNTEAFF.

This clone was counted only a few times. The chain uses TRBV6-5 and TRBJ1-6; unclear D gene. In germline, CDR1 is MNHEY, CDR2 SVGAGI. The CDR3 consists of 15 residues. Trimming took off 2 bases at V and 14 bases at J, with 19 bases between the two ends. CDR3 nucleotide sequence: TGTGCCAGCAGTTACGGGAGGGCCGACGGGCTCGCCCTCCACTTT. Protein sequence: CASSYGRADGLALHF.

The rearrangement links TRBV9 to TRBJ2-7; TRBD2 is a possible D gene (6 bases). V was cut by 4 bases and J by 0 bases, with 14 bases left in between. This CDR3 comprises 15 residues. CDR1 and CDR2 (germline): SGDLS, YYNGEE. Here the CDR3 DNA reads TGTGCCAGCAGCCCCTCCCTCGGGGGCTCCTACGAGCAGTACTTC. Its protein is CASSPSLGGSYEQYF.

This clone was counted only a few times. The chain uses TRBV30 and TRBJ2-2; TRBD2 matches 10 bases. Germline-derived CDR1 and CDR2 are GTSNPN and SVGIG (reference sequence). The V and J ends lost 4 bases and 6 bases, in that order; junction bases with no gene match: 11. This CDR3 is 16 amino acids long. The DNA of the CDR3 is TGTGCCTGGACCCTAGGCCTAGCGGGAGTTGCCGGGGAGCTGTTTTTT. Its protein product is CAWTLGLAGVAGELFF.

This rearrangement joins TRBV2 to TRBJ1-4; 8 bases align to TRBD1. The CDR3 consists of 15 residues. V shed 7 bases, J shed 7 bases, and the junction held 11 bases outside the gene matches. Looked up from germline, CDR1 is SNHLY and CDR2 is FYNNEI. The CDR3 loop is CASNTGQGTGEKLFF. The CDR3 DNA sequence: TGTGCCAGCAATACCGGACAGGGTACGGGTGAAAAACTGTTTTTT.

Details on this clone: This same CDR3 is encoded by further DNA sequences in the sample. The DNA for the CDR3 is TGCGCCAGCAGCCTCAGGGGTAGCGAGCAGTACTTC. Amino acids: CASSLRGSEQYF. The gene calls are TRBV5-1 and TRBJ2-7; TRBD1 is a possible D gene (6 bases). CDR3 length: 12 residues. CDR1 and CDR2 (germline): SGHRS, YFSETQ. The V and J ends lost 4 bases and 6 bases respectively, with 11 bases between them.

The chain is built from TRBV7-2 and TRBJ2-4; no clear D gene. The V end lost 3 bases, the J end lost 9 bases, and 15 bases lay between the germline ends. CDR1 is SGHTA and CDR2 is FQGNSA in the germline V gene. The CDR3 is 14 residues long. The CDR3 is CASSFLTGSPIQYF. The CDR3 nucleotides are TGTGCCAGCAGCTTCTTAACTGGCAGCCCCATTCAGTACTTC.

This chain links TRBV10-1 with TRBJ2-1, with a tentative D call TRBD2 (6 bases). The ends were cut back, 2 bases at V and 7 bases at J, with 15 bases in the middle. This CDR3 has 15 residues. CDR1 and CDR2 (germline): WNHNN, SYGVQD (reference sequence). Written as DNA, the CDR3 is TGCGCCAGCAGTGAGATGGTGTCAGGGACTAATGAGCAGTTCTTC. It translates to CASSEMVSGTNEQFF.

This clone turned up a few times. This chain joins TRBV29-1 and TRBJ1-1; D ambiguous. The CDR3 has 12 residues. Germline CDR1 SQVTM, CDR2 ANQGSEA. Trimming stripped 7 bases from V and 3 bases from J, with 12 bases between. This CDR3 reads CSAANLDTEAFF. The CDR3 coding sequence is TGCAGCGCCGCGAACTTGGACACTGAAGCTTTCTTT.